The 25 T cell receptor beta chains below come from one sample, sequenced in a study of technical replicates of blood from a few donors (dated by TCRdb to about 2017). The library was generated by the immunoSEQ multiplex PCR assay. This immuneACCESS table, as held by TCRdb, lists in-frame sequences with V and J called but not all clones. Of the missing ones, under half trace to an unresolved V gene in checked studies; the others have no known cause. Here the sample has 64,000 or so clones; around 88% occur a single time. The biggest ten clones account for about 5.1% of the sample. Material: PBMCs. These receptor sequences come from a human donor in good health. Some clones in this sample may be carry-over from other donors' samples.

V gene TRBV11-2 combines with J gene TRBJ1-1, with 10 bases matching TRBD1. V was pared by 5 bases and J by 5 bases, with 8 bases of the junction left unmatched. CDR1 and CDR2 from the germline V gene are SGHAT and FQNNGV. The length of the CDR3 is 15 residues. The CDR3 loop reads CASSPGQGGGTEAFF. The CDR3 DNA follows: TGTGCCAGCAGCCCTGGACAGGGGGGAGGGACTGAAGCTTTCTTT. The full variable domain, rest sourced from reference TRBV11-2 and TRBJ1-1, is EAGVAQSPRYKIIEKRQSVAFWCNPISGHATLYWYQQILGQGPKLLIQFQNNGVVDDSQLPKDRFSAERLKGVDSTLKIQPAKLEDSAVYLCASSPGQGGGTEAFFGQGTRLTVV.

The rearrangement uses TRBV4-1 and TRBJ2-7; D is perhaps TRBD2 (6 bases). The length of the CDR3 is 14 residues. V gave up 0 bases and J gave up 4 bases, with 10 bases separating them. Germline V gene lookup returns CDR1 MGHRA and CDR2 YSYEKL. CDR3 in DNA: TGCGCCAGCAGCCAAGATGGGGGGTGGTACGAGCAGTACTTC. Translated, it gives CASSQDGGWYEQYF.

The chain couples TRBV5-6 to TRBJ2-1; TRBD2 aligns across 11 bases. V lost 6 bases to trimming and J lost 6 bases; unmatched junction nucleotides: 8. CDR3 size: 15 residues. Per germline, CDR1 SGHDT and CDR2 YYEEEE. The DNA for the CDR3 is TGTGCCAGCACACGTAGCGGGGGGGCGTCCAATGAGCAGTTCTTC. This encodes CASTRSGGASNEQFF.

CDR3 protein: CASSWARGGGKYF. The CDR3 DNA reads as TGTGCCAGCAGTTGGGCTCGGGGCGGCGGGAAGTACTTC. The rearrangement links TRBV2 to TRBJ2-7, with D tentatively TRBD2 (6 bases). V lost 5 bases to trimming and J lost 11 bases, with 19 bases between them. The CDR3 runs 13 residues. The germline CDR1 and CDR2 sequences are SNHLY and FYNNEI.

DNA of the CDR3: TGTGCCAGCAGCGTAGGGGACAGCCTAGGTGAAAAACTGTTTTTT. It specifies CASSVGDSLGEKLFF. The chain employs TRBV9 and TRBJ1-4, with 7 bases identical to TRBD1. Germline V gene data show CDR1 as SGDLS and CDR2 as YYNGEE. Trimming removed 0 bases from V and 7 bases from J; junction bases left unmatched: 6. This CDR3 contains 15 residues.

This chain links TRBV2 with TRBJ1-3, with TRBD1 as a possible D gene (5 bases). Looked up from germline, CDR1 is SNHLY and CDR2 is FYNNEI. The CDR3 consists of 16 residues. Deletions cut 2 bases from V and 1 base from J, with 12 bases between. DNA for the CDR3: TGTGCCAGCAGTGAAAAGGGGCCAGGGTCTGGAAACACCATATATTTT. Translation: CASSEKGPGSGNTIYF.

The genes are TRBV18 and TRBJ2-1; the match to TRBD1 covers 9 bases. Germline-derived CDR1 and CDR2 are KGHSH and LQKENI. This CDR3 contains 15 residues. Losses at the gene ends were 5 bases for V and 4 bases for J; bases not matched to a gene: 6. The CDR3 here is CASSSQGAVYNEQFF. DNA for the CDR3: TGTGCCAGCTCATCACAGGGGGCGGTTTACAATGAGCAGTTCTTC.

V is TRBV27 and J is TRBJ1-5; D not resolved. V dropped 5 bases and J dropped 5 bases, with 13 bases sitting between them. Germline V gene sequence: CDR1 MNHEY, CDR2 SMNVEV (reference sequence). This CDR3 is built from 14 residues. CDR3 in DNA: TGTGCCAGCAGTCGTTTCAGTGAGGATCAGCCCCAGCATTTT. Translation gives CASSRFSEDQPQHF.

For this clone: At one of its ends the junction is not consistent with the germline gene, which may arise from a read error. This chain connects TRBV7-9 to TRBJ2-6; D might be TRBD1 (6 bases). This CDR3 is 16 amino acids long. CDR1 is SEHNR, CDR2 FQNEAQ, per germline (reference sequence). The CDR3 is CASSSRQVSEANVLTF. CDR3 nucleotide sequence: TGTGCCAGCAGCTCCAGACAGGTTTCTGAGGCCAACGTCCTGACTTTC.

V and J are TRBV7-6 and TRBJ2-5; D gene uncertain. Germline CDR1 reads SGHVS; CDR2 reads FNYEAQ. CDR3 length: 13 residues. V was clipped by 1 base and J by 1 base, with 4 bases between them. The CDR3 is CASSLGPQETQYF. The CDR3 nucleotides are TGTGCCAGCAGCTTAGGGCCCCAAGAGACCCAGTACTTC. Combining the CDR3 with reference TRBV7-6 and TRBJ2-5 gives the whole variable domain GAGVSQSPRYKVTKRGQDVALRCDPISGHVSLYWYRQALGQGPEFLTYFNYEAQQDKSGLPNDRFSAERPEGSISTLTIQRTEQRDSAMYRCASSLGPQETQYFGPGTRLLVL.

This rearrangement joins TRBV4-3 to TRBJ2-5; 8 bases line up with TRBD2. Germline CDR1 and CDR2: LGHNA and YSLEER. J lost 5 bases, V lost 0 bases, and 5 bases had no gene match. The CDR3 loop spans 15 amino acids. The CDR3 here is CASSQDRGGRETQYF. The CDR3, as DNA: TGCGCCAGCAGCCAAGATCGGGGGGGGCGGGAGACCCAGTACTTC.

This chain connects TRBV5-8 to TRBJ2-3, with D hard to call. Trimming removed 4 bases from V and 6 bases from J, with 9 bases in between. Germline CDR1 is SGHTS and CDR2 is YDEGEE. The CDR3 is made up of 12 amino acids. CDR3 nucleotide sequence: TGTGCCAGCAGCCCACAAAAGGATACGCAGTATTTT. It translates to CASSPQKDTQYF.

This chain uses TRBV9 with TRBJ2-7, with 10 bases that match TRBD2. Per the germline V gene, CDR1 is SGDLS and CDR2 is YYNGEE. The CDR3 spans 15 residues. The junction had 5 bases not matched to a gene; V was cut back by 3 bases and J by 2 bases. CDR3: CASSAGLAATYEQYF. For the CDR3, the DNA is TGTGCCAGCAGCGCCGGACTAGCGGCGACCTACGAGCAGTACTTC.

The chain joins TRBV20-1 to TRBJ2-7; tentative D call: TRBD1 (5 bases). This CDR3 is 11 amino acids long. Germline-derived CDR1 and CDR2 are DFQATT and SNEGSKA (reference sequence). V was pared by 0 bases and J by 7 bases, with 7 bases between. CDR3 nucleotides: TGCAGTGCTAGAGATCAGGGAGAGCAGTACTTC. Residues: CSARDQGEQYF.

This clone has only one observation. V and J are TRBV15 and TRBJ2-5; TRBD2 matches 8 bases. After removal of 5 bases from V and 0 bases from J, the junction contained 2 bases not matched to a gene. Germline V lookup: CDR1 LNHNV, CDR2 YYDKDF (reference sequence). This CDR3 spans 14 amino acids. CDR3 region: CATSGGGYQETQYF. The CDR3 region has the DNA TGTGCCACCAGCGGCGGGGGGTACCAAGAGACCCAGTACTTC.

The genes are TRBV29-1 and TRBJ1-1, with D perhaps TRBD1 (5 bases). V lost 4 bases, J lost 4 bases, and 10 bases lay in between. Per germline, CDR1 SQVTM and CDR2 ANQGSEA. This CDR3 has 12 amino acids. For the CDR3, the DNA is TGCAGCGTTGTTCAGGGAGGCACTGAAGCTTTCTTT. Protein product: CSVVQGGTEAFF.

This rearrangement joins TRBV10-1 to TRBJ2-5, with D uncertain. Between the trimmed V and J ends, which lost 8 bases and 5 bases, there was a span of 9 bases. CDR3 length: 11 residues. The germline V gene encodes CDR1 WNHNN and CDR2 SYGVQD (reference sequence). The CDR3 loop reads CASSARETQYF. DNA of the CDR3: TGCGCCAGCTCGGCCAGGGAGACCCAGTACTTC.

The CDR3, as DNA: TGCAGCGTCGGCGGGGCAAACAATGAGCAGTTCTTC. It is translated as CSVGGANNEQFF. The V gene is TRBV29-1, the J gene TRBJ2-1, with a tentative D call TRBD2 (6 bases). The CDR3 is 12 residues long. The germline CDR1 and CDR2 sequences are SQVTM and ANQGSEA. Trimming took 6 bases from V and 5 from J, leaving 11 bases between them.

With respect to this clone: The sample contains more than one DNA sequence encoding this CDR3. This chain joins TRBV4-3 and TRBJ2-3; 14 positions match TRBD2. The J segment lost 5 bases and the V segment lost 4 bases, leaving 2 bases of the junction unmatched. The CDR3 has 15 residues. Germline V gene lookup returns CDR1 LGHNA and CDR2 YSLEER. The CDR3 sequence is CASSPGTSGRDTQYF. DNA of the CDR3: TGCGCCAGCAGCCCCGGGACTAGCGGGAGAGATACGCAGTATTTT.

The genes are TRBV4-3 and TRBJ2-1; D possibly corresponds to TRBD1 (6 bases). CDR3 size: 14 residues. Trimming removed 1 base from V and 4 bases from J, with 8 bases in between. CDR1 is LGHNA, CDR2 YSLEER, per germline. The chain's CDR3 is CASSQGQEYNEQFF. The CDR3 nucleotides read TGCGCCAGCAGCCAAGGACAGGAATACAATGAGCAGTTCTTC.

The genes are TRBV10-3 and TRBJ2-3, with a weak D call TRBD1 (5 bases). Germline-derived CDR1 and CDR2 are ENHRY and SYGVKD. V lost 11 bases and J 0 bases, leaving 18 bases between the germline ends. The CDR3 is 15 residues long. The CDR3 here is CAFSSDMTSTDTQYF. In DNA, the CDR3 is TGTGCCTTCTCATCGGACATGACGAGCACAGATACGCAGTATTTT.

This clone appeared a few times. The rearrangement uses TRBV15 and TRBJ2-7; 8 positions agree with TRBD2. CDR3 length: 13 amino acids. With 9 bases clipped from V and 7 bases from J, the junction kept 11 bases outside the gene matches. CDR1 and CDR2 from the germline V gene are LNHNV and YYDKDF (reference sequence). The CDR3 sequence: CATVSREGGEQYF. The CDR3 region has the DNA TGTGCCACTGTGAGTCGGGAGGGAGGAGAGCAGTACTTC.

This clone was detected only a few times. The rearrangement joins TRBV10-3 to TRBJ2-1; D perhaps matches TRBD2 (6 bases). The CDR3 is made up of 15 amino acids. CDR1 is ENHRY and CDR2 is SYGVKD in the germline V gene. V was cut by 3 bases and J by 6 bases, with 15 bases left in between. In nucleotides, the CDR3 is TGTGCCATCAGTGACGGGACTCCGCGTGGCAATGAGCAGTTCTTC. Amino acid sequence: CAISDGTPRGNEQFF.

The chain couples TRBV5-1 to TRBJ2-1, with TRBD2 matching over 11 bases. The J segment lost 4 bases and the V segment lost 0 bases, leaving 0 bases of the junction unmatched. The germline CDR1 and CDR2 sequences are SGHRS and YFSETQ. The CDR3 extends over 15 amino acids. CDR3 residues: CASSLVAGGYNEQFF. The CDR3 bases are TGCGCCAGCAGCTTGGTAGCGGGGGGGTACAATGAGCAGTTCTTC.

The V call is TRBV25-1, the J call TRBJ2-3; 10 nucleotides match TRBD2. The CDR3 covers 16 residues. With 1 base clipped from V and 6 bases from J, the junction kept 7 bases outside the gene matches. CDR1 and CDR2 from the germline V gene are MGHDK and SYGVNS. This CDR3 is CASSESQAGGRDTQYF. The CDR3, as DNA: TGTGCCAGCAGTGAATCCCAAGCGGGGGGGCGGGATACGCAGTATTTT.